The clone carrying this T cell receptor (beta chain) was observed a few times. The sample comes from a study of blood T cell repertoires in COVID-19. Study-wide background: The origin of the acute and convalescent COVID-19 samples was the United States, Italy and Spain.

The study assigned cohorts using participant-reported clinical history. Cohort 3 donors were reported recovered after two negative PCRs, clearance, or symptom resolution. Original processing methods: Amplified reference gene primers provided the basis for estimating nucleated cell counts. Assay used: immunoSEQ multiplex PCR; TCRdb lists only in-frame clones, some missing. Clone size and V and J calls were adopted from that table, with D and trimming inferred from the DNA. The data contain under 350,000 clones, around 86% of them singletons. Germline V gene data show CDR1 as LNHDA and CDR2 as SQIVND (reference sequence). V was pared by 6 bases and J by 4 bases, with 6 bases of the junction left unmatched. The length of the CDR3 is 14 residues.

This sequence joins TRBV19 and TRBJ1-5; 7 bases map to TRBD1. Sequenced sample: PBMCs or T cells enriched from blood (not recorded which). The clonotype was recovered from a woman aged 18-29 years who had recovered from COVID-19. The CDR3 sequence is CASRRQGTNQPQHF. Here the CDR3 DNA reads TGTGCCAGTAGGAGACAGGGAACTAATCAGCCCCAGCATTTT. Full variable domain (rest looked up from reference TRBV19 and TRBJ1-5): DGGITQSPKYLFRKEGQNVTLSCEQNLNHDAMYWYRQDPGQGLRLIYYSQIVNDFQKGDIAEGYSVSREKKESFPLTVTSAQKNPTAFYLCASRRQGTNQPQHFGDGTRLSIL.